These 10 T cell receptor beta chains came from one sample sequenced in a study of blood T cell repertoires in COVID-19. Some clones are missing from TCRdb's copy, which holds only in-frame ones; the method was immunoSEQ multiplex PCR. The sample has roughly 14,000 clones, over 80% seen once. The sample was peripheral blood. These receptors came from a human donor with active COVID-19. The donor label of this sample is uncertain.

The chain employs TRBV7-9 and TRBJ2-1; D call uncertain. The germline gives CDR1 SEHNR, CDR2 FQNEAQ (reference sequence). With 1 base removed from V and 0 bases from J, the gap between germline ends came to 13 bases. The CDR3 is made up of 17 amino acids. The CDR3 spells CASSLGFSMSSYNEQFF. The CDR3 DNA follows: TGTGCCAGCAGCTTAGGATTTAGCATGAGCTCCTACAATGAGCAGTTCTTC.

CDR3 nucleotide sequence: TGCGCCAGCAGCCAAGACGGGACAGGGGGGGAACACTATGGCTACACCTTC. It is translated as CASSQDGTGGEHYGYTF. V is TRBV4-3 and J is TRBJ1-2; 11 positions agree with TRBD1. The germline V gene has CDR1 LGHNA and CDR2 YSLEER. The CDR3 consists of 17 residues. Losses at the gene ends were 0 bases for V and 3 bases for J; bases not matched to a gene: 6.

This clone was seen a single time. The chain has TRBV13 and TRBJ1-5, with D perhaps TRBD1 (5 bases). The V end lost 5 bases, the J end lost 4 bases, and 15 bases lay between the germline ends. Germline V gene lookup returns CDR1 PRHDT and CDR2 FYEKMQ (reference sequence). This CDR3 comprises 15 residues. CDR3 DNA: TGTGCCAGCAGCCCTCGGGGGGGTGGGAATCAGCCCCAGCATTTT. Encoded protein: CASSPRGGGNQPQHF.

The chain couples TRBV5-4 to TRBJ2-3, with TRBD2 matching 7 bases. Germline lookup yields CDR1 SGHNT and CDR2 YYREEE (reference sequence). V was clipped by 3 bases and J by 0 bases; unmatched bases: 7. This CDR3 contains 16 residues. The CDR3 region is CASSSATSRSTDTQYF. In nucleotides, the CDR3 is TGTGCCAGCAGCTCGGCGACTAGCAGGAGCACAGATACGCAGTATTTT. Together with reference TRBV5-4 and TRBJ2-3, the CDR3 gives the full variable domain: ETGVTQSPTHLIKTRGQQVTLRCSSQSGHNTVSWYQQALGQGPQFIFQYYREEENGRGNFPPRFSGLQFPNYSSELNVNALELDDSALYLCASSSATSRSTDTQYFGPGTRLTVL.

This chain uses TRBV7-2 with TRBJ2-5, with 9 nucleotides matching TRBD2. Germline CDR1 reads SGHTA; CDR2 reads FQGNSA. This CDR3 region has 15 residues. J was trimmed by 4 bases and V by 0 bases; bases with no gene match: 3. The CDR3 nucleotides read TGTGCCAGCAGCTTAGCGGCGGGGGGGCCAGAGACCCAGTACTTC. This encodes CASSLAAGGPETQYF.

The rearrangement uses TRBV4-1 and TRBJ2-1; 8 bases are shared with TRBD2. This CDR3 is 16 amino acids long. Germline CDR1 reads MGHRA; CDR2 reads YSYEKL. V shed 4 bases, J shed 10 bases, and the junction held 15 bases outside the gene matches. This chain's CDR3 is CASSPRGAGVPLEQFF. In DNA form, the CDR3 reads TGCGCCAGCAGCCCCCGTGGAGCGGGGGTTCCCTTGGAGCAGTTCTTC.

This sequence joins TRBV7-2 and TRBJ2-1, with 9 nucleotides matching TRBD2. This CDR3 contains 16 residues. The germline V gene encodes CDR1 SGHTA and CDR2 FQGNSA. V lost 1 base and J lost 8; bases outside the gene matches: 9. CDR3 region: CASSLEPRGGAYEQFF. DNA for the CDR3: TGTGCCAGCAGCTTAGAACCCCGCGGGGGGGCGTATGAGCAGTTCTTC.

The rearrangement joins TRBV2 to TRBJ2-5, with TRBD1 matching 12 bases. This CDR3 is built from 15 residues. V lost 3 bases, J lost 6 bases, and 5 bases stayed unmatched. The germline V gene encodes CDR1 SNHLY and CDR2 FYNNEI. CDR3 bases: TGTGCCAGCAGTGATGGGACAGGGGGCGGTAAGACCCAGTACTTC. This gives the protein CASSDGTGGGKTQYF.

This clone was counted between two and nine times. V gene TRBV3-1 (or the pseudogene TRBV3-2) combines with J gene TRBJ1-5, with a possible D match to TRBD1 (6 bases). V was pared by 3 bases and J by 3 bases, with 18 bases between. Germline V CDR1 and CDR2: LGHDT, YNNKEL (reference sequence). This CDR3 spans 17 amino acids. The CDR3 region has the DNA TGTGCCAGCAGCCACAACAGGGTCCCCCCTTACAATCAGCCCCAGCATTTT. This sequence encodes CASSHNRVPPYNQPQHF.

The J gene is TRBJ2-4, the V gene TRBV7-2; possibly TRBD2 for D (5 bases). Germline loops: CDR1 SGHTA, CDR2 FQGNSA. V was pared by 1 base and J by 7 bases, with 14 bases between. CDR3 length: 15 residues. CDR3 region: CASSLDHRAVNIQYF. The CDR3 nucleotides read TGTGCCAGCAGCTTAGACCATCGAGCGGTGAACATTCAGTACTTC. The whole variable domain, filled in from reference TRBV7-2 and TRBJ2-4, reads GAGVSQSPSNKVTEKGKDVELRCDPISGHTALYWYRQSLGQGLEFLIYFQGNSAPDKSGLPSDRFSAERTGGSVSTLTIQRTQQEDSAVYLCASSLDHRAVNIQYFGAGTRLSVL.